This TCR beta chain was sequenced in a study of blood T cell repertoires in COVID-19. The ends were cut back, 2 bases at V and 2 bases at J, with 16 bases in the middle. This CDR3 is built from 16 residues. The V gene's germline CDR1 is SGHTA and CDR2 FQGNSA. Here immunoSEQ multiplex PCR was the method, and the copy in TCRdb shows in-frame clones only, minus some. Here the sample spans hundreds of thousands of clones, around 85% being singletons. The chain joins TRBV7-2 to TRBJ2-7, with TRBD2 as a possible D gene (6 bases). The sequence was obtained from a woman aged 40 to 50 who had recovered from COVID-19. The sample comprised PBMCs or T cells enriched from blood (not recorded which). The DNA of the CDR3 is TGTGCCAGCAGCTTATACGCACTGGGCGGGACCTACGAGCAGTACTTC. It translates to CASSLYALGGTYEQYF.